This passage covers 10 T cell receptor beta chains from one sample sequenced in a study of cytomegalovirus exposure and HLA in healthy donors. Primers for the PCR totalled 60 Vbeta and 13 Jbeta. The method was immunoSEQ multiplex PCR; TCRdb's version includes in-frame clones alone and lacks a portion of them. The sample yields over 130,000 clones, just over 65% seen once. The sample taken for sequencing was PBMCs. These receptors were collected from a woman aged 60-75 years in good health and CMV-seronegative.

The chain joins TRBV9 to TRBJ2-1, with D hard to call. Trimming cost V 4 bases and J 0 bases, with 8 bases left between them. Germline-derived CDR1 and CDR2 are SGDLS and YYNGEE. The CDR3 contains 14 residues. CDR3 sequence: CASSPPSSYNEQFF. CDR3 DNA sequence: TGTGCCAGCAGCCCGCCCAGCTCCTACAATGAGCAGTTCTTC.

The V and J genes are TRBV28 and TRBJ2-6; no clear D. This CDR3 spans 17 amino acids. Deletions cut 5 bases from V and 0 bases from J, with 14 bases between. CDR1 and CDR2 from the germline V gene are MDHEN and SYDVKM. The CDR3 DNA reads as TGTGCCAGCAGTCCCTCAGGCGACGGCTCTGGGGCCAACGTCCTGACTTTC. It encodes CASSPSGDGSGANVLTF.

This clone was seen a few times. This chain joins TRBV2 and TRBJ2-7, with D possibly being TRBD1 (6 bases). Trimming took 4 bases from V and 4 from J, leaving 8 bases between them. Germline CDR1 is SNHLY and CDR2 is FYNNEI. The CDR3 extends over 12 amino acids. CDR3 sequence reads: CASSGTAYEQYF. In DNA form, the CDR3 reads TGTGCCAGCAGTGGGACAGCATACGAGCAGTACTTC.

This clone was detected only a few times. This sequence joins TRBV6-4 and TRBJ2-3, with D unclear. The CDR3 loop spans 13 amino acids. V lost 5 bases to trimming and J lost 3 bases, with 9 bases between them. The V gene's germline CDR1 is MRHNA and CDR2 SNTAGT. The CDR3 DNA reads as TGTGCCAGCAGTCAGACTGAGACAGATACGCAGTATTTT. Translation gives CASSQTETDTQYF.

This chain connects TRBV2 to TRBJ2-7; possibly TRBD1 for D (5 bases). CDR1 and CDR2 from the germline V gene are SNHLY and FYNNEI. V lost 4 bases to trimming and J lost 1 base, with 14 bases between them. There are 15 residues in the CDR3. The CDR3 protein is CASSADSNPSYEQYF. Written as DNA, the CDR3 is TGTGCCAGCAGTGCCGACAGCAACCCTTCCTACGAGCAGTACTTC.

The chain has TRBV7-2 and TRBJ1-3; D might be TRBD1 (5 bases). V was shortened by 0 bases and J by 0 bases, with 6 bases between the two germline ends. CDR1 is SGHTA, CDR2 FQGNSA, per germline. The CDR3 length is 15 residues. In DNA form, the CDR3 reads TGTGCCAGCAGCTTAGCGACAGACTCTGGAAACACCATATATTTT. Its protein product is CASSLATDSGNTIYF.

V usage is TRBV11-3 and J usage is TRBJ2-1, with 14 bases lining up with TRBD2. J gave up 6 bases and V 5 bases, and 6 bases lay outside the gene matches. Germline CDR1 SGHNT, CDR2 YENEEA. The CDR3 covers 16 residues. DNA of the CDR3: TGTGCCAGCAGCCCTTCCGGGACTAGCGGGAGCAATGAGCAGTTCTTC. Encoded protein: CASSPSGTSGSNEQFF.

This clone has only one observation. V is TRBV19 and J is TRBJ2-5; a possible D gene is TRBD2 (5 bases). CDR3 length: 13 amino acids. Trimming left V 6 bases short and J 4 bases short, with 12 bases between. Germline V CDR1 and CDR2: LNHDA, SQIVND (reference sequence). The DNA for the CDR3 is TGTGCCAGTAGCGGAGGCAGAGCAGAGACCCAGTACTTC. This sequence encodes CASSGGRAETQYF.

This chain connects TRBV5-6 to TRBJ2-5, with 9 bases lining up with TRBD1. The trim removed 3 bases at V and 1 base at J, leaving 7 bases unmatched. Germline V gene sequence: CDR1 SGHDT, CDR2 YYEEEE. This CDR3 is 16 amino acids long. The chain's CDR3 is CASSSGRTGAQETQYF. DNA of the CDR3: TGTGCCAGCAGCTCGGGGCGGACAGGGGCCCAAGAGACCCAGTACTTC.

The V gene is TRBV7-9, the J gene TRBJ1-6; 9 positions match TRBD1. V lost 6 bases to trimming and J lost 10 bases; unmatched junction nucleotides: 7. Germline V gene lookup returns CDR1 SEHNR and CDR2 FQNEAQ (reference sequence). The CDR3 sequence is 14 residues long. CDR3 bases: TGTGCCAGCAGATCAACAGGGGGCTCATCACCCCTCCACTTT. Its protein product is CASRSTGGSSPLHF.